This T cell receptor (beta chain) was retrieved from a study of blood T cell repertoires in COVID-19 (dated by TCRdb to about 2020). Background for the entire study: The collaborator samples originated in the United States, Italy and Spain and spanned the acute and convalescent phases of COVID-19. The material from the prospective study consisted of cDNA or gDNA derived from T cells, B-cell-depleted T cells, or PBMCs. The dataset comprised deeply sampled blood TCRbeta repertoires from subjects exposed to, actively infected with, or recovered from COVID-19. The repertoires were released in a freely available public database meant as a resource for research on the immune response to SARS-CoV-2. Samples came from the ongoing ImmuneRACE study (first 160 participants) plus 1,254 subjects from 6 global collaborators. Nearly every sample came with metadata listing a de-identified subject ID, COVID-19 status, age in years and sex. HLA class I and class II types, where available, came from metadata supplied by the sample provider rather than from assay-based typing.

V loses 6 bases of germline sequence and J loses 1 base, and the interval between the two ends is 12 bases. From the germline V gene (reference sequence), CDR1 is LNHDA and CDR2 is SQIVND. From the cysteine through the phenylalanine, the CDR3 covers 14 amino acids. Kept here is only the CDR3 DNA, which spans 42 bases and is read in frame from base 1. TCRbeta CDR3 regions were amplified from genomic DNA by means of the immunoSEQ Assay, a bias-controlled multiplex PCR. The paper's processing steps were these. The number of nucleated cells in each sample was estimated by amplification of reference gene primers within the assay. Sequence reads were collapsed and filtered to measure the absolute abundance of every unique TCRbeta CDR3 rearrangement. For each sample, productive Simpson clonality was calculated as the square root of Simpson's diversity index across productive rearrangements. The table was pulled from immuneACCESS by TCRdb, which kept in-frame rearrangements only. Such tables lose some clones; where checked, under half of the loss comes from unresolved V genes, and the rest has no known cause. V and J calls and clone size are as listed in that table; D and trimming were resolved from the DNA. This sample lists around 200,000 clones; more than 80% were detected once. Of the sample, 6.2% falls within the top ten clones.

In the prospective study, participants were about 18 to 95 years old, resided in approximately 25 geographic areas of the United States, and were enrolled through a virtual design. In the prospective study, cohorts were assigned on the basis of participant-reported clinical history obtained from a screening survey and a study questionnaire. ImmuneRACE Cohort 3 recovered participants were defined by two consecutive negative NP/OP PCR tests, healthcare professional clearance, or symptom resolution. In the prospective study, whole blood, serum and a nasopharyngeal or oropharyngeal swab were collected from each participant by mobile phlebotomists. Additional blood draws and questionnaires over a roughly two-month period could optionally be provided by prospective study participants. Before DNA extraction, blood samples from the prospective study were shipped at room temperature or frozen. Results and caveats for the whole study, not just this receptor: The amount of clinical and demographic metadata varied by source and participant and was provided uncurated.

Worth noting for this clone: It has no known antigen specificity. The input lacks base qualities; no much larger clone sits a single base away.

This sequence originates from a man aged 40-49 years who had recovered from COVID-19. The receptor chain draws on TRBV19 and TRBJ1-2; a tentative D call is TRBD1 (6 bases match). Input material: PBMCs or T cells enriched from blood (not recorded which). The DNA is TGTGCCAGTAGAATCAGGGGAAATAACTATGGCTACACCTTC. Its translation is CASRIRGNNYGYTF.